These T cell receptor beta chains were read from a single sample in a study of blood T cell repertoires in COVID-19. Profiled with immunoSEQ multiplex PCR; TCRdb holds only in-frame clones, not every one. The table has roughly 220,000 clones, 65% to 90% seen once. The sequenced sample was PBMCs or T cells enriched from blood (not recorded which). These receptors were taken from a woman aged 40 to 50 with acute COVID-19. The CDR3 runs from the conserved cysteine through the conserved F or W. A D gene is named only where the DNA matches it firmly. Expanded clones are given a class, and other clones once, few, many or no size at all.

TRBJ2-2	TRBV19	.	TRBD1	TGTGCCAGAGGACACGAGGGGGCGCAGTACGGGGAGCTGTTTTTT	CARGHEGAQYGELFF
TRBJ2-2	TRBV7-9	.	.	TGTGCCAGGGACACCCAGGCCGGGGAGCTGTTTTTT	CARDTQAGELFF
TRBJ1-1	TRBV23-1	few	TRBD1	TGCGCCACCCGAGGGGGCAGGACGGAAGAAGCTTTCTTT	CATRGGRTEEAFF
TRBJ1-2	TRBV5-1	.	.	TGCGCCAGCCATCGCGACACGTCCGACTATTATGGCTACACCTTC	CASHRDTSDYYGYTF
TRBJ2-2	TRBV3-1/TRBV3-2	.	TRBD2	TGTGCCAGCAGCTCTCTAGCGGAGAACACCGGGGAGCTGTTTTTT	CASSSLAENTGELFF
TRBJ1-1	TRBV19	.	TRBD1	TGTGCCAGTAGTATAGGGACAGGCCGGGGTACTGAAGCTTTCTTT	CASSIGTGRGTEAFF
TRBJ2-2	TRBV19	once	TRBD1	TGTGCCACACAGGGGCCAGTTAACACCGGGGAGCTGTTTTTT	CATQGPVNTGELFF
TRBJ2-7	TRBV5-6	.	TRBD2	TGTGCCAGCAGCTCCGGACTAGCGGGAGTAGGCGAGCAGTACTTC	CASSSGLAGVGEQYF
TRBJ1-2	TRBV2	.	.	TGTGCCAGCAGTCGGGACTCCCAAGCTGGCTACACCTTC	CASSRDSQAGYTF
TRBJ2-2	TRBV27	.	.	TGTGCCAGCAGCTCCCGACCGGGTACCGGGGAGCTGTTTTTT	CASSSRPGTGELFF
TRBJ2-1	TRBV7-2	.	TRBD2	TGTGCCAGCAGCTTAGTTGTAGCGGGAGGTAGGAATGAGCAGTTCTTC	CASSLVVAGGRNEQFF